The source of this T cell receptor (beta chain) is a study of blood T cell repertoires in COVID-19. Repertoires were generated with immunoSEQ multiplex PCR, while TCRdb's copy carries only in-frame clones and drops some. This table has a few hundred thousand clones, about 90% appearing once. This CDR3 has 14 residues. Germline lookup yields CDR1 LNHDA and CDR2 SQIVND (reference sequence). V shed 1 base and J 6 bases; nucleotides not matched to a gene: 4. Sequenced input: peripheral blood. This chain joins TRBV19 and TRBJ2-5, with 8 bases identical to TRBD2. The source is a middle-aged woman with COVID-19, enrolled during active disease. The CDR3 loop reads CASSIAGTSKTQYF. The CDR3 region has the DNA TGTGCCAGTAGTATAGCAGGGACTAGTAAGACCCAGTACTTC.